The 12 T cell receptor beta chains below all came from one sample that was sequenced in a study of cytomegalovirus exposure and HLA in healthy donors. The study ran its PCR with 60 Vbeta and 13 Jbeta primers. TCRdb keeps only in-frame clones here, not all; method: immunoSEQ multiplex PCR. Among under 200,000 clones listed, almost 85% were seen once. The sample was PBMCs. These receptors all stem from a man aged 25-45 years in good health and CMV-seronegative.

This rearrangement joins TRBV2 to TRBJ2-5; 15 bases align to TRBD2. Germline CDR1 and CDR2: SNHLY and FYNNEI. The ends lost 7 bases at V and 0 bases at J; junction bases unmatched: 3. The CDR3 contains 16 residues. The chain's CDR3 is CASKGLAGGDQETQYF. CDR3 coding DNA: TGTGCCAGCAAGGGACTAGCGGGGGGCGACCAAGAGACCCAGTACTTC. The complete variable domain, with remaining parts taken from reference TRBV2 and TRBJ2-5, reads EPEVTQTPSHQVTQMGQEVILRCVPISNHLYFYWYRQILGQKVEFLVSFYNNEISEKSEIFDDQFSVERPDGSNFTLKIRSTKLEDSAMYFCASKGLAGGDQETQYFGPGTRLLVL.

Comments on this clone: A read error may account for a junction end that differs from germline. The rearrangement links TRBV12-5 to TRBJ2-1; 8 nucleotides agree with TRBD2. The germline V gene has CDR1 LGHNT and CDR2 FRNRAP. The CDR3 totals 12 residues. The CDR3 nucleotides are TGTGCTAGTGGTTTGGTGTCGAGGACTAGCATCTTC. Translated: CASGLVSRTSIF.

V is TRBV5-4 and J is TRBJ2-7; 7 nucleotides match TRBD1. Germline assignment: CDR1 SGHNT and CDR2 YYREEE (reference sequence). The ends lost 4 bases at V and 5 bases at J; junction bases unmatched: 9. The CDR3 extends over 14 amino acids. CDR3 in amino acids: CASSLQGVRNEQYF. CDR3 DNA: TGTGCCAGCAGCCTTCAGGGGGTTCGCAACGAGCAGTACTTC.

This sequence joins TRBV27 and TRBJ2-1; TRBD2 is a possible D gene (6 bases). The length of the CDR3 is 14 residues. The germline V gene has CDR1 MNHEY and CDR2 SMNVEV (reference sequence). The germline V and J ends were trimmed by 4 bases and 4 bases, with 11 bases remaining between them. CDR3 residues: CASSSAGNYNEQFF. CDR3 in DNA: TGTGCCAGCAGTTCTGCGGGGAATTACAATGAGCAGTTCTTC.

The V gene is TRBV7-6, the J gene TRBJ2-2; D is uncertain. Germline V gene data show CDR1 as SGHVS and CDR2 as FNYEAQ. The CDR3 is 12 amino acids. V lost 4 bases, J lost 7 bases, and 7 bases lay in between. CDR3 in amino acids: CASSSSFGELFF. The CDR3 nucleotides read TGTGCCAGCAGCTCTTCGTTCGGGGAGCTGTTTTTT.

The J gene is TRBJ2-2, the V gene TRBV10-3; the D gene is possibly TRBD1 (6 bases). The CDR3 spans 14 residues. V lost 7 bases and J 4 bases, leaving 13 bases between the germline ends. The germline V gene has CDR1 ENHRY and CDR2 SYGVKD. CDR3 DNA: TGTGCCATCACCCCGGACAGATCCACCGGGGAGCTGTTTTTT. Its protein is CAITPDRSTGELFF.

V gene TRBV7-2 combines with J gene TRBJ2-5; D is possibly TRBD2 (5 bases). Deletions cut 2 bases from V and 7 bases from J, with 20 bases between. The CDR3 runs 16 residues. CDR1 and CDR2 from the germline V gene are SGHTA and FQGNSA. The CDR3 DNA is TGTGCCAGCAGCTTAAAAGGGAGCCCCCAGGCGAGGACCCAGTACTTC. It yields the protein CASSLKGSPQARTQYF.

As DNA, the CDR3 is TGTGCCAGCAGCGTAGGGACGGGAGGGGGCACTGAAGCTTTCTTT. Residues: CASSVGTGGGTEAFF. The chain links TRBV9 to TRBJ1-1; D is possibly TRBD1 (6 bases). The germline V and J ends were trimmed by 0 bases and 4 bases, with 13 bases remaining between them. The CDR3 length is 15 residues. Looked up from germline, CDR1 is SGDLS and CDR2 is YYNGEE.

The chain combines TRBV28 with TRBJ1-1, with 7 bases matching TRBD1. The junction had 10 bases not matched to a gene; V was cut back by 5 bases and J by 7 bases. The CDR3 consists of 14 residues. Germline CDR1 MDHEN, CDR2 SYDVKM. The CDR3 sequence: CASSPPYRGFEAFF. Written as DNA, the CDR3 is TGTGCCAGCAGTCCACCTTACAGGGGTTTTGAAGCTTTCTTT.

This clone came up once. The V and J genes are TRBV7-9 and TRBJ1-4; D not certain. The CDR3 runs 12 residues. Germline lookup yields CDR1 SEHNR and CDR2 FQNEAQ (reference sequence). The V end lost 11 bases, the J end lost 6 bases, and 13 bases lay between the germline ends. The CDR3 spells CAAGPRDEKLFF. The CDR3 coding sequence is TGTGCCGCGGGTCCGAGGGATGAAAAACTGTTTTTT.

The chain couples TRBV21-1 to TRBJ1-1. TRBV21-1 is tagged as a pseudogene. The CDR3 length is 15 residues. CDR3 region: CASSTVLYRNTEAFF. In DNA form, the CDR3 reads TGTGCCAGCAGCACGGTGCTGTACCGGAACACTGAAGCTTTCTTT.

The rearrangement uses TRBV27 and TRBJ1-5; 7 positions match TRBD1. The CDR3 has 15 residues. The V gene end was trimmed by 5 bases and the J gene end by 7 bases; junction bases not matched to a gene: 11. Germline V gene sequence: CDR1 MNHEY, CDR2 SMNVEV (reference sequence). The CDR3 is CASSDRTGFNQPQHF. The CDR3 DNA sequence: TGTGCCAGCAGTGACCGGACAGGATTTAACCAGCCCCAGCATTTT.